This T cell receptor (beta chain) was sequenced for a study of blood T cell repertoires in COVID-19. How the authors handled the data: It was from reference gene primer amplification that nucleated cell counts were estimated. Measured with immunoSEQ multiplex PCR; TCRdb has only the in-frame clones, and not every one. For V, J and clone size, that table is used; D and trimming come from the DNA. The sample consists of about 190,000 clones, about 84% of them appearing once. The germline V gene encodes CDR1 SGHRS and CDR2 YFSETQ. The CDR3 is 12 amino acids. V was clipped by 3 bases and J by 4 bases, with 7 bases between them.

This chain joins TRBV5-1 and TRBJ1-2, with no clear D. The clonotype comes from a woman aged 25 to 45 who had recovered from COVID-19. Material for sequencing was PBMCs or T cells enriched from blood (not recorded which). The CDR3 reads CASSSQIYGYTF. CDR3 in DNA: TGCGCCAGCAGCTCCCAAATCTATGGCTACACCTTC.